These T cell receptor beta chains were read from a single sample in a study of identical twins. TCRdb processed the 5' RACE reads anew with MiXCR; each CDR3 protein has one entry. The data contain 1.5 million to 2 million distinct CDR3 sequences, under 35% of them singletons. Sequencing input: cord blood. These receptors were taken from a newborn girl in good health. Both conserved end residues are trimmed from each CDR3. Clone size appears in some rows only: once, few, many, or a class for an expanded clone.

clone_size j_call v_call cdr3_aa
- TRBJ1-1 TRBV7-2 ASSLGYKGGTEAF
few TRBJ2-1 TRBV7-9 ASSLVQGVGNEQF
- TRBJ2-1 TRBV7-2 ASSSGLAGGPTYNEQF
- TRBJ2-3 TRBV20-1 SARNFGVGTDTQY
- TRBJ1-4 TRBV5-1 ASSFLNGPGQGEKLF
few - TRBV9 ASSVGGNYEQY
few TRBJ1-1 TRBV7-9 ASSSLPGRGATEAF
- TRBJ2-5 TRBV25-1 AGSEFGTEETQY
- TRBJ1-2 TRBV25-1 ASRPQAGGGYT
- - TRBV20-1 SASTRLNYNEQY
once TRBJ1-2 TRBV11-2 ASSGGQEGFRSYT
few TRBJ2-7 TRBV10-3 AISESLAESYEQY
- TRBJ2-3 TRBV5-1 ASSRTGLGADTQY
- TRBJ1-5 TRBV12-3/TRBV12-4 ASSLQRGPQPQH
few TRBJ1-1 TRBV14 ASSQDGSEAF
few TRBJ2-3 TRBV7-2 ASSPWDTSTDTQY
- TRBJ1-1 TRBV7-9 ASSFLANTEAF
- TRBJ1-6 TRBV27 ARPLGGRNNSPLH
- TRBJ2-1 TRBV4-1 AGSTGNSYNEQF
many TRBJ2-7 TRBV4-2 ASSQEGGLYEQY
few TRBJ2-1 TRBV13 ASSLARQGFNEQF
- TRBJ2-4 TRBV6-5 ASSYPRGLLAKNIQY
- TRBJ1-1 TRBV3-1 ASSHRGEAF
few TRBJ2-3 TRBV4-2 ASSQFPGQIPSSTDTQY
- TRBJ1-5 TRBV2 ASQKNQGGQPQH
- TRBJ2-2 TRBV15 ATSRGTVGELF
- TRBJ1-2 TRBV3-1 VSSARDYGYT
- TRBJ2-5 TRBV13 ASSDTGQQY
few TRBJ2-7 TRBV12-3/TRBV12-4 ASSLDPQSSSYEQY
few TRBJ2-1 TRBV24-1 ATSDRETVVNEQF
many TRBJ2-3 TRBV4-1 ASSQGRFTDTQY
- TRBJ2-1 TRBV7-9 ASSDRVGYNEQF
many TRBJ1-1 TRBV7-9 ASSLTGTGNTEAF
- TRBJ2-1 TRBV27 ATRGEGPYNEQF
- TRBJ2-7 TRBV28 ASRGRWYEQY
- TRBJ2-5 TRBV3-1 ASSQAPVSQPGETQY
few TRBJ1-4 TRBV6-1 ASSVEDNAGGKLF
- TRBJ2-5 TRBV6-2/TRBV6-3 ASSYVLAGASNEQY
- TRBJ1-1 TRBV19 ASSTRGDTEAF